The T cell receptor beta chain described here comes from a study of beta chain features in type 1 diabetes. On this clone itself: The antigen remains unidentified.

Study results and caveats: Shorter templates may be favored by PCR, equally so in patients and controls. Type 1 diabetes patients had TCRB CDR3s that were shorter (moderately but significantly so) in all four CD4+ subsets. At VDJ recombination sites, type 1 diabetes patients had fewer insertions and more deleted nucleotides.

Expressed TCRB transcripts were sequenced, since all the RNA that had been isolated was reverse transcribed. Generated by immunoSEQ multiplex PCR, the TCRdb table keeps only in-frame clones and is missing some. The sample includes 150,000 to 180,000 clones, 10% to 13% seen only once; the top ten take roughly 0.5%. The V gene lost 0 bases and the J gene lost 0 bases, with 7 bases spanning the gap. Germline V gene sequence: CDR1 SGDLS, CDR2 YYNGEE. The CDR3 covers 15 residues. Sequenced: central memory CD4+ T cells from blood. The sequence came from a man aged 30-40 years with type 1 diabetes. The chain employs TRBV9 and TRBJ2-1; D unclear. The CDR3 nucleotides are TGTGCCAGCAGCGTAGACGCGAGCTCCTACAATGAGCAGTTCTTC. It translates to CASSVDASSYNEQFF. The complete variable domain, with remaining parts taken from reference TRBV9 and TRBJ2-1, reads DSGVTQTPKHLITATGQRVTLRCSPRSGDLSVYWYQQSLDQGLQFLIQYYNGEERAKGNILERFSAQQFPDLHSELNLSSLELGDSALYFCASSVDASSYNEQFFGPGTRLTVL.